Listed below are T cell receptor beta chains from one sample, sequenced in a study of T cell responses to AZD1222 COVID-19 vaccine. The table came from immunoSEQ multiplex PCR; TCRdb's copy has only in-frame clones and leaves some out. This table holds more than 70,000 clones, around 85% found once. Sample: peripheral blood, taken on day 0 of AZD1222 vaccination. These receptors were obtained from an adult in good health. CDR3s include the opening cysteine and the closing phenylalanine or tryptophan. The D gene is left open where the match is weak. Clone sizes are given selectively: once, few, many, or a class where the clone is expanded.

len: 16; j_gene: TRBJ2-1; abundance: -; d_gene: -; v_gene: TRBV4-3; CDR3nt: TGCGCCAGCAGCCAAGACGTAGCGAGCTTCTACAATGAGCAGTTCTTC; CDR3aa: CASSQDVASFYNEQFF
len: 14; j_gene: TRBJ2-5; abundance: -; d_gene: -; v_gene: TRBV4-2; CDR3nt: TGTGCCAGCAGCCAAGGACCCAGGGCCGAGACCCAGTACTTC; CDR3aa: CASSQGPRAETQYF
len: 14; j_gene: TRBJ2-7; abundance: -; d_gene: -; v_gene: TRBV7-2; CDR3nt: TGTGCGACGTCGTTGTCGGATGCATGGTACGAGCAGTACTTC; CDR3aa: CATSLSDAWYEQYF
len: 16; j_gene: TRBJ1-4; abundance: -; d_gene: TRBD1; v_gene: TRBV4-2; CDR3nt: TGTGCCAGCAGCCAAGATGGGACAGGGCAGGGGGAAAAACTGTTTTTT; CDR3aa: CASSQDGTGQGEKLFF
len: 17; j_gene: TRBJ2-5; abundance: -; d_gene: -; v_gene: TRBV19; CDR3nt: TGTGCCAGTACCAATTCCCGCACTAGTACCCCTCCCCGGACCCAGTACTTC; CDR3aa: CASTNSRTSTPPRTQYF
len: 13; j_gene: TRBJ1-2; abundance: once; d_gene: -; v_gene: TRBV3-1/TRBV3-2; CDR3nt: TGTGCCAGCAGCCAACCGCCCCAGGATGGCTACACCTTC; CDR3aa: CASSQPPQDGYTF
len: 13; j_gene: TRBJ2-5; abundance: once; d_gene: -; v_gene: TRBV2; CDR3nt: TGTGCCAGCAGCATCAGCGGGCCCGAGACCCAGTACTTC; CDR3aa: CASSISGPETQYF
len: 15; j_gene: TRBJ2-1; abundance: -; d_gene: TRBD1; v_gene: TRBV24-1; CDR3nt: TGTGCCACCAGTGATCGCGGACAGGGAGGCAATGAGCAGTTCTTC; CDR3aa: CATSDRGQGGNEQFF
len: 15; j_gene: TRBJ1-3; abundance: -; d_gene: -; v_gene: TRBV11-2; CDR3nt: TGTGCCAGCAGCTTTCCACCTTGGCCTGGAAACACCATATATTTT; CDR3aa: CASSFPPWPGNTIYF
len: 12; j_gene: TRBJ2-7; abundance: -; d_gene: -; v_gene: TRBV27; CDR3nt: TGTGCCAGCAGATACTTTACGGGGGAGCAGTACTTC; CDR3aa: CASRYFTGEQYF
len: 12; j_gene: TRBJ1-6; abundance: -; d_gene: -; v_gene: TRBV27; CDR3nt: TGTGCCAGCAGTTCCACCACGCGACCCCTCCACTTT; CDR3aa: CASSSTTRPLHF
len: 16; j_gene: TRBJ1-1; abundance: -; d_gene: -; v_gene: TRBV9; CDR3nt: TGTGCCAGCAGCGTGACTGCCGAGGGTTTCGACACTGAAGCTTTCTTT; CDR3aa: CASSVTAEGFDTEAFF
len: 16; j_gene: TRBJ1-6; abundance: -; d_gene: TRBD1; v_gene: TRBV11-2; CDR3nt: TGTGCCAGCAGCTTAGGCCGGGACAGAAACAATTCACCCCTCCACTTT; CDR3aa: CASSLGRDRNNSPLHF
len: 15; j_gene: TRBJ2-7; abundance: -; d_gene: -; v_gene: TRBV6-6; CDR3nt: TGTGCCAGCAGGGGTAGGGGAAATGGTCAGTACGAGCAGTACTTC; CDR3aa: CASRGRGNGQYEQYF
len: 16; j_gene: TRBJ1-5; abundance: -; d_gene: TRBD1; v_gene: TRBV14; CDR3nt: TGTGCCAGCAGCCAAGATGAGGGGGCAGGGGATCAGCCCCAGCATTTT; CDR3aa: CASSQDEGAGDQPQHF
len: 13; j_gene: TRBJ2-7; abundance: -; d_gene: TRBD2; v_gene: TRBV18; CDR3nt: TGTGCCAGCTCATACGCCGGGAGGGGCGAGCAGTACTTC; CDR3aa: CASSYAGRGEQYF
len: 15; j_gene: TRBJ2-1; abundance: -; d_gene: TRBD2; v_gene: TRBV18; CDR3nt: TGTGCCAGCTCAAGGACTAGCGGGAGTTTAAATGAGCAGTTCTTC; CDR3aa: CASSRTSGSLNEQFF
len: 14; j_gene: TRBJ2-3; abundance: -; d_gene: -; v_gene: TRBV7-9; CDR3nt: TGTGCCAGCAGGGCCGGGACCACCACAGATACGCAGTATTTT; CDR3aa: CASRAGTTTDTQYF
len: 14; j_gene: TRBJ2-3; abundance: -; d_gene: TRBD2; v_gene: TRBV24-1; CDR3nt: TGTGCCACCCGTGGGAGGGCGAGCACAGATACGCAGTATTTT; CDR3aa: CATRGRASTDTQYF
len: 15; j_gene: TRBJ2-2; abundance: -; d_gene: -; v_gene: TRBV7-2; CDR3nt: TGTGCCAGCAGCTTACAGGCCATCCTGACCGGGGAGCTGTTTTTT; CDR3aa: CASSLQAILTGELFF
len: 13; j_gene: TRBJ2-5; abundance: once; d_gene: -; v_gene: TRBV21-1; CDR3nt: TGTGCCAGCAGCGGGCTAGGGAAAGAGACCCAGTACTTC; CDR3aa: CASSGLGKETQYF
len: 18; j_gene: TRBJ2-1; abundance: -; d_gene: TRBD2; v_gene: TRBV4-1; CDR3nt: TGCGCCAGCAGCCAAGACGGACTAGCGGGAGGGAGCAAGGGTGAGCAGTTCTTC; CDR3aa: CASSQDGLAGGSKGEQFF
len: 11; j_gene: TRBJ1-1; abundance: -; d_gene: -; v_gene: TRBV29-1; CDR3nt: TGCAGCGTTGAAGGGGACACTGAAGCTTTCTTT; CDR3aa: CSVEGDTEAFF
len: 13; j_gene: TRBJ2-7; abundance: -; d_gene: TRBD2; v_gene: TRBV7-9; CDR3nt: TGTGCCAGCAGCCAGAGCGGGACCTACGAGCAGTACTTC; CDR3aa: CASSQSGTYEQYF
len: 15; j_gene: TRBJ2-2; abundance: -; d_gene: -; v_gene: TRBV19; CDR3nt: TGTGCCAGCAACCCGAACGGGCTGAGCACCGGGGAGCTGTTTTTT; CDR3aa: CASNPNGLSTGELFF
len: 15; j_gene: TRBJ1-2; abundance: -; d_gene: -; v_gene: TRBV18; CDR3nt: TGTGCCAGCTCACCATTGACGATGTCTAACTATGGCTACACCTTC; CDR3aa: CASSPLTMSNYGYTF
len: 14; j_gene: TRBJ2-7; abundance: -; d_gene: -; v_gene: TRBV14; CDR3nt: TGTGCCAGCAGCCCTAGTTTGGCGACCTACGAGCAGTACTTC; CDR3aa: CASSPSLATYEQYF
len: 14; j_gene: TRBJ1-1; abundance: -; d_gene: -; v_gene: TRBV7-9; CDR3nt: TGTGCCAGCAGCTTAGCGTCCGGGGGGACTGAAGCTTTCTTT; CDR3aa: CASSLASGGTEAFF
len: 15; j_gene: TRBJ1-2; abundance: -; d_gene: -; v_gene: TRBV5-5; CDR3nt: TGTGCCAGCAGCTTGTGGTCGGGGGAGGCCTATGGCTACACCTTC; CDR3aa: CASSLWSGEAYGYTF
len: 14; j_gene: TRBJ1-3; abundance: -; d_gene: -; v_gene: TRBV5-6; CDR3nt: TGTGCCAGCAGCTTGCCCTTCTCTGGAAACACCATATATTTT; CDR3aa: CASSLPFSGNTIYF
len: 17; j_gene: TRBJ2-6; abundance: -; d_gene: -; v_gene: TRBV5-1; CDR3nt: TGCGCCAGCAGCTTGGTCCCGTGGGGATCTGGGGCCAACGTCCTGACTTTC; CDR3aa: CASSLVPWGSGANVLTF
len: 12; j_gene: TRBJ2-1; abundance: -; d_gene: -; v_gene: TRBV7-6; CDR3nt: TGTGCCAGCAGCTTAGGGGCCGATGAGCAGTTCTTC; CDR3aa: CASSLGADEQFF
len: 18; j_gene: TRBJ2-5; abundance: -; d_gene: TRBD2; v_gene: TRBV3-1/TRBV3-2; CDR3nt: TGTGCCAGCAGCCAAGATGTGGGACTAGCGGGAGCCCGAGAGACCCAGTACTTC; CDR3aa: CASSQDVGLAGARETQYF
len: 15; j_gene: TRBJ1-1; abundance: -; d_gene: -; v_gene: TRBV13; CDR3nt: TGTGCCAGCAGCTCCGGACCGGGCTGGGGCATTGAAGCTTTCTTT; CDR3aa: CASSSGPGWGIEAFF
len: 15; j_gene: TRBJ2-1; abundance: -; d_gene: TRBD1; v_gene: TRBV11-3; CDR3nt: TGTGCCAGCAGATCTACAGGGGGAGCGCTTAATGAGCAGTTCTTC; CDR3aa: CASRSTGGALNEQFF
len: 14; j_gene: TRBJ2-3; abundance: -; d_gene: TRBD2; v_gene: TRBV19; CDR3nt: TGTGCCAGTAGTCAAAGACTAGCGGGAGATACGCAGTATTTT; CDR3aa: CASSQRLAGDTQYF
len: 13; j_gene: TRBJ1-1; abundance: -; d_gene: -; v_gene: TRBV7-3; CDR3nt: TGTGCCAGCAGCATCCAGGGTCGAGCTGAAGCTTTCTTT; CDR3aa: CASSIQGRAEAFF
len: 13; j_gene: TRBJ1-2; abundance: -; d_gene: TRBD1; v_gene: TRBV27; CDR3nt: TGTGCCAGCAGTTTACAGGGGGTTGGCGGCTACACCTTC; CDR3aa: CASSLQGVGGYTF
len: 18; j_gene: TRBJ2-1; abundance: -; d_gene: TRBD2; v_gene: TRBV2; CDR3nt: TGTGCCAGCAGTGAATGGCCCGATACTAGCGGGGCCTACAATGAGCAGTTCTTC; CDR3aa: CASSEWPDTSGAYNEQFF
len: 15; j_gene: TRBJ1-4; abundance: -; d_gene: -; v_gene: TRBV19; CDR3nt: TGTGCCAGTAGTACCTGGACAGCAACTAATGAAAAACTGTTTTTT; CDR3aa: CASSTWTATNEKLFF
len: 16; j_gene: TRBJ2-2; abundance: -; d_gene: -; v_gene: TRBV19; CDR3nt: TGTGCCAGTACCCCCCTCTACCGAGAGAACACCGGGGAGCTGTTTTTT; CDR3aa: CASTPLYRENTGELFF
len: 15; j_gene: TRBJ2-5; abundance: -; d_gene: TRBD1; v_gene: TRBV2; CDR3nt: TGTGCCAGCACTCACGGGACAGGGGGCCGAGAGACCCAGTACTTC; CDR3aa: CASTHGTGGRETQYF
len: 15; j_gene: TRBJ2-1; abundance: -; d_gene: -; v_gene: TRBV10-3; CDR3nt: TGTGCCATCAGTGCGGTTCAGGCCCTGGGCAATGAGCAGTTCTTC; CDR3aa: CAISAVQALGNEQFF